The entry that follows covers one TCR beta chain sequence. The antigen is unknown. Both 60 Vbeta primers and 13 Jbeta primers went into the PCR. Only in-frame clones appear in the TCRdb table, and some are missing; sequencing was by immunoSEQ multiplex PCR. Of roughly 60,000 clones listed, roughly 84% are singletons. The CDR3 covers 17 residues. V shed 4 bases and J 8 bases; nucleotides not matched to a gene: 14. CDR1 and CDR2 (germline): SGHDN, FVKESK. These data originate in a study of cytomegalovirus exposure and HLA in healthy donors. Points from the study as a whole: As was reported, the HLA-A and HLA-B alleles of most subjects were accurately predicted from TCR beta sequences. Rarity held for most TCR sequences, but there were some public TCRs that occurred in many donors.

The genes are TRBV14 and TRBJ2-1; TRBD2 agrees at 10 bases. This receptor was taken from a man in his thirties or forties in good health and CMV-seronegative. The sample consisted of PBMCs. CDR3 amino acids: CASSPPRLAGDSDEQFF. The CDR3 bases are TGTGCCAGCAGCCCCCCCCGGCTAGCGGGGGACTCGGATGAGCAGTTCTTC. Filled out from reference TRBV14 and TRBJ2-1, the complete variable domain reads EAGVTQFPSHSVIEKGQTVTLRCDPISGHDNLYWYRRVMGKEIKFLLHFVKESKQDESGMPNNRFLAERTGGTYSTLKVQPAELEDSGVYFCASSPPRLAGDSDEQFFGPGTRLTVL.